The clone carrying this T cell receptor (beta chain) was counted between two and nine times. Its cognate antigen is unknown. The sample belongs to a study of T cell repertoires in cytomegalovirus infection. Overall study context: Public TCR beta signature analysis indicated the presence of both CMV infection and matching HLA type. Overall study results and limits: HLA-C-restricted CMV-specific TCR beta clonotypes were dominant in the ex vivo response.

V lost 6 bases to trimming and J lost 12 bases, with 9 bases between them. Germline V gene lookup returns CDR1 SQVTM and CDR2 ANQGSEA. The CDR3 is 9 amino acids. Via MiXCR, TCRdb re-called the reads, giving one row per CDR3 protein. The sample consists of about 180,000 distinct CDR3 sequences, about 20% of them appearing once. The rearrangement uses TRBV29-1 and TRBJ2-1; no reliable D call. This specimen consisted of CD8+ T cells from cultured PBMCs, obtained from culture after CMV antigen stimulation. This sequence was found in a human donor in good health (CMV status not recorded). Some clones in this sample may be carry-over from other donors' samples. DNA of the CDR3: TGCAGCGTAGTAGAAGGGCAGTTCTTC. The encoded protein is CSVVEGQFF.